The rows below give T cell receptor beta chains drawn from one sample of a study of shared clonotypes between healthy human individuals. The table came from immunoSEQ multiplex PCR; TCRdb's copy has only in-frame clones and leaves some out. The sample records a few million clones, more than 90% being singletons. Sequencing was performed on naive CD4+ T cells sorted from blood. The receptors stem from a man younger than 35 in good health. The CDR3 runs from the conserved cysteine through the conserved F or W. The D gene is left open where the match is weak. Size is stated for part of the rows, as once, few or many counts, or as a class when the clone is expanded.

j_call | v_call | clone_size | d_call | cdr3_nt | cdr3_aa
TRBJ1-6 | TRBV12-5 | once | TRBD1 | TGTGCTAGTGGTTCGCCCCCTCTCTCTACAGGGGATAATTCACCCCTCCACTTT | CASGSPPLSTGDNSPLHF
TRBJ1-3 | TRBV5-1 | NA | NA | TGCGCCAGCAGCTTGGAGGCCGGGACAGGAAACACCATATATTTT | CASSLEAGTGNTIYF
TRBJ1-4 | TRBV4-3 | few | NA | TGCGCCAGCAGCCAAGAAGGGATTGGAAAACTGTTTTTT | CASSQEGIGKLFF
TRBJ1-2 | TRBV5-1 | NA | NA | TGCGCCAGCAGCTTGGAGACCGGACTAGTGGCCTATGGCTACACCTTC | CASSLETGLVAYGYTF
TRBJ2-5 | TRBV27 | once | NA | TGTGCCAGCAGTACAATTCTTCAAGAGACCCAGTACTTC | CASSTILQETQYF
TRBJ2-3 | TRBV9 | NA | NA | TGTGCCAGCAGCGTATTGGGGGGCCGCACAGATACGCAGTATTTT | CASSVLGGRTDTQYF
TRBJ2-7 | TRBV7-8 | NA | TRBD2 | TGTGCCAGCAGCTTCAAAGGGACTAGCAAGAACGAGCAGTACTTC | CASSFKGTSKNEQYF
TRBJ2-2 | TRBV9 | once | NA | TGTGCCCGCAGCGTCGAAGGGGTAGGGGGGAACACCGGGGAGCTGTTTTTT | CARSVEGVGGNTGELFF
TRBJ2-5 | TRBV5-4 | once | NA | TGTGCCAGCAGCTTTCCCGGGACGACAGGAGTCGAGACCCAGTACTTC | CASSFPGTTGVETQYF
TRBJ1-5 | TRBV6-5 | NA | NA | TGTGCCAGCAGTGCCGGAATCAATCAGCCCCAGCATTTT | CASSAGINQPQHF
TRBJ1-2 | TRBV18 | NA | NA | TGTGCCAGCTCACCAGGGCTCCAGGGCTATGGCTACACCTTC | CASSPGLQGYGYTF
TRBJ2-2 | TRBV5-1 | NA | NA | TGCGCCAGCAGCTTGGAAAGCCCGAGTGGGCGCACCGGGGAGCTGTTTTTT | CASSLESPSGRTGELFF
TRBJ2-7 | TRBV7-6 | NA | TRBD1 | TGTGCCAGCAGCTTAGCGGGACAGGGATCCTACGAGCAGTACTTC | CASSLAGQGSYEQYF
TRBJ2-7 | TRBV6-6 | NA | NA | TGTGCCAGCAGGGGAGTGTTCGGGGTCTACGAGCAGTACTTC | CASRGVFGVYEQYF
TRBJ2-3 | TRBV29-1 | NA | NA | TGCAGCGTTGTGGGTAGAGAAAGCACAGATACGCAGTATTTT | CSVVGRESTDTQYF
TRBJ1-6 | TRBV19 | NA | NA | TGTGCCAGTAGTAGTACGGGCGACGCATATAATTCACCCCTCCACTTT | CASSSTGDAYNSPLHF
TRBJ1-4 | TRBV5-1 | NA | TRBD1 | TGCGCCAGCAGCTGGGGACAGGGCGATATAGGGGAAAAACTGTTTTTT | CASSWGQGDIGEKLFF
TRBJ1-5 | TRBV7-9 | few | NA | TGTGCCAGCAGCTTACAGGGCAATCAGCCCCAGCATTTT | CASSLQGNQPQHF
TRBJ2-3 | TRBV11-2 | NA | NA | TGTGCCAGCAGCTTGGGCGGGGATACGCAGTATTTT | CASSLGGDTQYF
TRBJ2-3 | TRBV18 | NA | NA | TGTGCCAGCTCACGGACGACATCTAGCACAGATACGCAGTATTTT | CASSRTTSSTDTQYF
TRBJ2-2 | TRBV29-1 | NA | NA | TGCAGCGTTGCGCCGGGGACCGGGGAGCTGTTTTTT | CSVAPGTGELFF
TRBJ2-3 | TRBV18 | once | NA | TGTGCCAGCTCACCTACCACACAATTCACAGATACGCAGTATTTT | CASSPTTQFTDTQYF
TRBJ2-7 | TRBV6-1 | NA | NA | TGTGCCAGCAGTGACTCATGGGAGCAGTACTTC | CASSDSWEQYF
TRBJ1-3 | TRBV5-1 | NA | NA | TGCGCCAGCAGCTTGGGAGGGACCTTACGCTACTCTGGAAACACCATATATTTT | CASSLGGTLRYSGNTIYF
TRBJ1-3 | TRBV10-3 | NA | NA | TGTGCCATCAGTGAGTCAGGTCAGGTTAACACCATATATTTT | CAISESGQVNTIYF
TRBJ1-2 | TRBV10-2 | NA | NA | TGCGCCAGCAGTGACTCCCCCCCGGAAACTAACTATGGCTACACCTTC | CASSDSPPETNYGYTF
TRBJ2-7 | TRBV12-2 | NA | NA | TGTGCAAGTCGCTTACCACCGACATTTCCCTACGAGCAGTACTTC | CASRLPPTFPYEQYF
TRBJ2-2 | TRBV7-2 | NA | NA | TGTGCCAGCAGCTTATCCGGCAAGAACACCGGGGAGCTGTTTTTT | CASSLSGKNTGELFF
TRBJ2-6 | TRBV5-4 | NA | NA | TGTGCCAGCAGCTTGGAGGTTCCAGCCTTCAGCTCTGGGGCCAACGTCCTGACTTTC | CASSLEVPAFSSGANVLTF
TRBJ2-3 | TRBV4-1 | NA | NA | TGCGCCAGCAGCCACTTACCCCAGCGGGTACCAGATACGCAGTATTTT | CASSHLPQRVPDTQYF
TRBJ2-1 | TRBV28 | NA | TRBD2 | TGTGCCAGCAGTTGGGCTAGCGGGGGTCACTACAATGAGCAGTTCTTC | CASSWASGGHYNEQFF
TRBJ2-7 | TRBV7-7 | NA | NA | TGTGCTAGCAGCCTGAGGGCTGACTACGAGCAGTACTTC | CASSLRADYEQYF
TRBJ2-5 | TRBV5-1 | NA | TRBD2 | TGCGCCAGCAGCTTGGGGGCTAGCGGGGCTCAAGAGACCCAGTACTTC | CASSLGASGAQETQYF
TRBJ2-5 | TRBV19 | NA | TRBD2 | TGTGCCAGTAGTCACCCCCGGGGAGGGTCAGAGACCCAGTACTTC | CASSHPRGGSETQYF
TRBJ1-1 | TRBV28 | NA | NA | TGTGCCAGCAGTTTAGAATTAACTGAAGCTTTCTTT | CASSLELTEAFF
TRBJ2-3 | TRBV7-2 | NA | TRBD2 | TGTGCCAGCAGCTTAGCTCGGGGACTAGCGGGAGTGTCTGATACGCAGTATTTT | CASSLARGLAGVSDTQYF
TRBJ2-3 | TRBV18 | once | NA | TGTGCCAGCTCACCACCGGTGACTTACCGCACAGATACGCAGTATTTT | CASSPPVTYRTDTQYF
TRBJ2-3 | TRBV5-1 | NA | TRBD2 | TGCGCCAGCAGTTCAACTAGCGGGAGGGCCTTGGGGGGAGATACGCAGTATTTT | CASSSTSGRALGGDTQYF
TRBJ2-7 | TRBV11-2 | NA | NA | TGTGCCAGCAGCTCCATCCAGGGCAGGGACTCCTACGAGCAGTACTTC | CASSSIQGRDSYEQYF
TRBJ2-7 | TRBV5-6 | NA | NA | TGTGCCAGCAGCAAGAACTACGAGCAGTACTTC | CASSKNYEQYF
TRBJ2-2 | TRBV18 | NA | NA | TGTGCCAGCTCACCAAGGAGCGGGGAGCTGTTTTTT | CASSPRSGELFF
TRBJ1-1 | TRBV2 | NA | TRBD1 | TGTGCCAGCAGTGGACAGGGGAAGGGGTTCGGGAACACTGAAGCTTTCTTT | CASSGQGKGFGNTEAFF
TRBJ1-3 | TRBV9 | NA | NA | TGTGCCAGCAGCCCCGGGTGGGGGGCTGGAAACACCATATATTTT | CASSPGWGAGNTIYF
TRBJ2-7 | TRBV7-6 | NA | NA | TGTGCCACCGTCAGGAGCCTTAGCTCCTACGAGCAGTACTTC | CATVRSLSSYEQYF
TRBJ1-1 | TRBV19 | NA | NA | TGTGCCACCGAGGGCGGGAACACTGAAGCTTTCTTT | CATEGGNTEAFF
TRBJ2-2 | TRBV4-3 | NA | NA | TGCGCCAGCAGCCAAGAGGGACTCCAGGTTCCGGGCGGGGAGCTGTTTTTT | CASSQEGLQVPGGELFF
TRBJ2-3 | TRBV7-2 | NA | NA | TGTGCCAGCAGCTTAGTCGCAGGGGGGGATACGCAGTATTTT | CASSLVAGGDTQYF
TRBJ1-2 | TRBV9 | NA | NA | TGTGCCAGCAGCCCAGAGACAGAGCCCTTCTATGGCTACACCTTC | CASSPETEPFYGYTF
TRBJ1-5 | TRBV30 | few | NA | TGTGCCTGGAGCGCGGTAGGGCCCCAGCATTTT | CAWSAVGPQHF
TRBJ1-5 | TRBV6-1 | few | TRBD1 | TGTGCCAGCAGCGGGACAGGAGTCGGGACCCAGCATTTT | CASSGTGVGTQHF
TRBJ2-2 | TRBV4-1 | NA | TRBD2 | TGCGCCAGCAGCCAAGAAGGTTCTAGCGGGAGCCCCGGGGAGCTGTTTTTT | CASSQEGSSGSPGELFF
TRBJ1-6 | TRBV5-4 | NA | NA | TGTGCCAGCAGCCAAAAGGACGGACCCCCCTATAATTCACCCCTCCACTTT | CASSQKDGPPYNSPLHF